This T cell receptor beta chain came from a study of beta chain features in type 1 diabetes. Every bit of the isolated RNA underwent reverse transcription, so sequencing read expressed TCRB transcripts. Generated by immunoSEQ multiplex PCR, the TCRdb table keeps only in-frame clones and is missing some. The table records approximately 730,000 clones, 13% of them present only once. Whole-study results and caveats: TCRB CDR3s from Type 1 diabetes patients were moderately but significantly shorter in all four CD4+ subsets. Sequencing used cDNA, and cells with high TCR expression could therefore be over-represented.

Germline-derived CDR1 and CDR2 are SGHRS and YFSETQ. The CDR3 is made up of 16 amino acids. V lost 2 bases and J 0 bases, leaving 12 bases between the germline ends. This clone showed up just a few times. Its matching antigen is unknown. The source of this sequence is a man younger than 35 with type 1 diabetes. The J gene is TRBJ2-1, the V gene TRBV5-1; D is unresolved. The specimen sequenced was naive CD4+ T cells from blood. The CDR3 protein is CASSFSPVGSYNEQFF. DNA for the CDR3: TGCGCCAGCAGCTTCTCCCCTGTCGGCTCCTACAATGAGCAGTTCTTC. Together with reference TRBV5-1 and TRBJ2-1, the CDR3 gives the full variable domain: KAGVTQTPRYLIKTRGQQVTLSCSPISGHRSVSWYQQTPGQGLQFLFEYFSETQRNKGNFPGRFSGRQFSNSRSEMNVSTLELGDSALYLCASSFSPVGSYNEQFFGPGTRLTVL.